This TCR beta chain is drawn from a study of OX40 agonist ivuxolimab in advanced cancers. For the study at large: Administration of intravenous ivuxolimab to patients occurred every 2 weeks at 0.01 to 10 mg/kg. Partial responses were recorded for three patients, including one with hepatocellular carcinoma and two with cutaneous melanoma. Study-wide points: Average numbers of expanded clones were greater in CD8+ T cells than in CD4+.

With respect to this clone: Its matching antigen is unknown.

The CDR3 consists of 15 residues. Trimming cost V 2 bases and J 2 bases, with 13 bases left between them. CDR1 and CDR2 (germline): MDHEN, SYDVKM. Patients had blood sampled at baseline and again on cycle 4 day 1 and cycle 7 day 1. Method: immunoSEQ multiplex PCR; TCRdb's copy keeps in-frame clones and lacks some. The data show some 68,000 clones, 75% to 90% seen once. The specimen was CD4+ or CD8+ T cells sorted from blood, collected in a trial of the OX40 agonist ivuxolimab. This chain joins TRBV28 and TRBJ2-7; D unresolved. The clonotype comes from an adult with an advanced solid tumor such as melanoma, head and neck, liver or kidney cancer. The CDR3: CASSLRSGGAYEQYF. CDR3 nucleotides: TGTGCCAGCAGTTTAAGGTCAGGTGGGGCCTACGAGCAGTACTTC.